The 28 T cell receptor beta chains below all came from one sample that was sequenced in a study of T cells after yellow fever vaccination (dated by TCRdb to the late 2010s). The treatment or condition label, read with the paper, signifies: live attenuated yellow fever vaccine strain. Preparation of the library involved 5' RACE. The reads were generated on an Illumina NovaSeq 6000. The public sequencing data were trimmed at Q25 with fastp and processed into clonotypes with MiXCR by TCRdb, which kept only in-frame beta chains. Each record represents a unique CDR3 protein, reported with the most common genes and DNA among its rows. The sample contains about 320,000 distinct CDR3 sequences, 9.5% to 12% of them found a single time. Approximately 3.3% of the sample goes to the ten largest clones. This specimen consisted of CD4+ T cells sorted from PBMCs, obtained 45 days after the yellow fever booster vaccination. The receptors originated from a man aged 18 to 30 who received the YFV17D yellow fever vaccine.

The chain carries TRBV4-3 and TRBJ2-3; D not resolved. Deletions cut 1 base from V and 3 bases from J, with 8 bases between. The CDR3 sequence is 14 residues long. CDR1 and CDR2 from the germline V gene are LGHNA and YSLEER. The CDR3 sequence: CASSQVRDTDTQYF. CDR3 DNA sequence: TGCGCCAGCAGCCAAGTACGTGATACAGATACGCAGTATTTT.

This clonotype was counted only a few times. The chain carries TRBV5-1 and TRBJ2-7, with D possibly TRBD2 on 5 matching bases. Trimming stripped 4 bases from V and 3 bases from J, with 17 bases between. This CDR3 has 15 amino acids. CDR1 and CDR2 (germline): SGHRS, YFSETQ. The CDR3 DNA is TGCGCCAGCAGCCTCAGTGGATCGGGAAACTACGAGCAGTACTTC. Translation gives CASSLSGSGNYEQYF.

This clonotype was recorded at least ten times. The CDR3 DNA sequence: TGTGCCAGCAGCTTAGTTGGGGACAGGGCAGACGAGCAGTACTTC. Protein sequence: CASSLVGDRADEQYF. The chain couples TRBV7-2 to TRBJ2-7; 9 bases agree with TRBD1. The CDR3 length is 15 residues. Germline loops: CDR1 SGHTA, CDR2 FQGNSA. J gave up 5 bases and V 1 base, and 6 bases lay outside the gene matches. Based on the CDR3 plus reference TRBV7-2 and TRBJ2-7, the full variable domain is GAGVSQSPSNKVTEKGKDVELRCDPISGHTALYWYRQSLGQGLEFLIYFQGNSAPDKSGLPSDRFSAERTGGSVSTLTIQRTQQEDSAVYLCASSLVGDRADEQYFGPGTRLTVT.

V usage is TRBV29-1 and J usage is TRBJ2-2, with D perhaps TRBD1 (6 bases). Germline-derived CDR1 and CDR2 are SQVTM and ANQGSEA. Deletions cut 7 bases from V and 3 bases from J, with 15 bases between. The CDR3 length is 14 residues. The DNA of the CDR3 is TGCAGCGCAGTAGTGGGGGCCTACACCGGGGAGCTGTTTTTT. This translates into CSAVVGAYTGELFF.

This clonotype has more than one count but fewer than ten. The V and J genes are TRBV10-3 and TRBJ2-3; 9 bases are shared with TRBD2. The CDR3 loop spans 15 amino acids. V trimming: 3 bases; J trimming: 8 bases; junction bases outside the gene matches: 9. Per germline, CDR1 ENHRY and CDR2 SYGVKD. This CDR3 is CAISESLLAGITQYF. The CDR3 bases are TGTGCCATCAGTGAAAGCCTTCTAGCGGGAATTACGCAGTATTTT.

This clonotype appeared many times. The CDR3 region is CASSVSSNTDTQYF. The CDR3 DNA is TGTGCCAGCAGCGTATCCTCGAATACAGATACGCAGTATTTT. This chain links TRBV9 with TRBJ2-3; D is undetermined. This CDR3 has 14 amino acids. Germline-derived CDR1 and CDR2 are SGDLS and YYNGEE. Trimming removed 1 base at V and 3 bases at J, with 9 bases between.

The J gene is TRBJ1-2, the V gene TRBV19; perhaps TRBD1 as D (6 bases). From germline, CDR1 is LNHDA and CDR2 SQIVND (reference sequence). The CDR3 extends over 13 amino acids. V shed 8 bases and J shed 4 bases, with 14 bases lying between them. In DNA form, the CDR3 reads TGTGCCAGTTCAAGGACAGATTTCTATGGCTACACCTTC. It encodes CASSRTDFYGYTF.

V gene TRBV5-1 combines with J gene TRBJ1-1; the D gene is possibly TRBD1 (5 bases). V gave up 0 bases and J gave up 5 bases, with 17 bases separating them. The CDR3 length is 16 residues. Per germline, CDR1 SGHRS and CDR2 YFSETQ. CDR3 in amino acids: CASSLGPQGRGTEAFF. CDR3 sequence (DNA): TGCGCCAGCAGCTTGGGTCCGCAGGGCCGGGGTACTGAAGCTTTCTTT.

This clonotype was counted between two and nine times. This chain uses TRBV10-3 with TRBJ1-3, with 7 bases that match TRBD1. V gave up 6 bases and J gave up 0 bases; unmatched junction bases: 8. From germline, CDR1 is ENHRY and CDR2 SYGVKD. This CDR3 region has 16 residues. For the CDR3, the DNA is TGTGCCATCAGCTGGGGGACAGTCACCTCTGGAAACACCATATATTTT. Translated: CAISWGTVTSGNTIYF.

The chain joins TRBV7-2 to TRBJ2-4; D is unclear. Trimming cost V 6 bases and J 1 base, with 7 bases left between them. The length of the CDR3 is 13 residues. Germline V gives CDR1 SGHTA, CDR2 FQGNSA. CDR3 DNA: TGTGCCAGCAGGCTGGGGGCCAAAAACATTCAGTACTTC. Translating it yields CASRLGAKNIQYF.

The J gene is TRBJ1-1, the V gene TRBV6-2 or TRBV6-3; no clear D. CDR3 length: 14 residues. V lost 6 bases to trimming and J lost 2 bases, with 13 bases between them. CDR1 is MNHEY and CDR2 is SVGEGT in the germline V gene. Here the CDR3 reads CASRQEVPNTEAFF. DNA for the CDR3: TGTGCCAGCAGGCAAGAGGTACCCAACACTGAAGCTTTCTTT.

This rearrangement joins TRBV7-3 to TRBJ2-1; 7 bases match TRBD2. Germline trimming cut 2 bases from V and 12 bases from J; bases unmatched to any gene: 16. CDR1 is SGHTA, CDR2 FQGTGA, per germline. The CDR3 is 16 amino acids. The CDR3 here is CASSLGPGASGLRQFF. CDR3 bases: TGTGCCAGCAGCTTAGGTCCCGGGGCTAGCGGACTGCGGCAGTTCTTC.

There are a few counts of this clonotype. This chain uses TRBV5-5 with TRBJ1-1; no firm D call. The CDR3 has 14 residues. The V end was cut by 4 bases, the J end by 0 bases, with 10 bases between. Germline V gene lookup returns CDR1 SGHKS and CDR2 YYEKEE (reference sequence). CDR3 sequence reads: CASSGQSMNTEAFF. As DNA, the CDR3 is TGTGCCAGCAGCGGCCAGAGCATGAACACTGAAGCTTTCTTT.

This clonotype appeared a few times. This chain joins TRBV7-3 and TRBJ2-3, with D tentatively TRBD1 (5 bases). This CDR3 has 13 amino acids. CDR1 is SGHTA, CDR2 FQGTGA, per germline. V was clipped by 0 bases and J by 10 bases, with 11 bases between them. Written as DNA, the CDR3 is TGTGCCAGCAGCTTAACAGGGGTCGATCCGCAGTATTTT. Its translation is CASSLTGVDPQYF.

This clonotype appeared a few times. The chain couples TRBV4-2 to TRBJ2-5; 12 positions agree with TRBD2. Germline assignment: CDR1 LGHNA and CDR2 YNFKEQ. V was pared by 4 bases and J by 4 bases, with 13 bases of the junction left unmatched. The CDR3 runs 18 residues. The DNA for the CDR3 is TGTGCCAGCAGCCTGACGGGTGGGCTAGCGGGGGGGCCAGAGACCCAGTACTTC. It translates to CASSLTGGLAGGPETQYF.

V usage is TRBV11-2 and J usage is TRBJ2-4; 7 bases align to TRBD1. Germline assignment: CDR1 SGHAT and CDR2 FQNNGV. Trimming removed 5 bases from V and 7 bases from J; junction bases left unmatched: 8. The CDR3 totals 14 residues. The DNA for the CDR3 is TGTGCCAGCAGCCACGGGGACAGCCGGAACATTCAGTACTTC. Protein sequence: CASSHGDSRNIQYF.

This chain uses TRBV5-1 with TRBJ1-1; TRBD1 aligns across 8 bases. The V gene end was trimmed by 4 bases and the J gene end by 5 bases; junction bases not matched to a gene: 7. The V gene's germline CDR1 is SGHRS and CDR2 YFSETQ. The CDR3 is made up of 14 amino acids. Written as DNA, the CDR3 is TGCGCCAGCAGCAGGGGGACAGGTTTGACTGAAGCTTTCTTT. It encodes CASSRGTGLTEAFF.

The gene calls are TRBV24-1 and TRBJ2-5; the match to TRBD2 covers 11 bases. With 4 bases clipped from V and 4 bases from J, the junction kept 10 bases outside the gene matches. CDR1 is KGHDR, CDR2 SFDVKD, per germline. The CDR3 is 17 residues long. CDR3 nucleotides: TGTGCCACCAGTGACTCCAAACCGACTAGCGGGGCAGAGACCCAGTACTTC. It translates to CATSDSKPTSGAETQYF.

The chain employs TRBV4-2 and TRBJ2-5; possibly TRBD1 for D (6 bases). V shed 1 base and J shed 6 bases, with 12 bases lying between them. Germline V gene data show CDR1 as LGHNA and CDR2 as YNFKEQ. This CDR3 is 14 amino acids long. The CDR3 loop is CASSQVLGGKTQYF. In nucleotides, the CDR3 is TGTGCCAGCAGCCAAGTTTTAGGGGGAAAGACCCAGTACTTC.

At least ten counts were recorded for this clonotype. The CDR3 region has the DNA TGTGCCAGCGGATCACAGGGGAGGAACACTGAAGCTTTCTTT. It encodes CASGSQGRNTEAFF. The chain couples TRBV7-2 to TRBJ1-1; 7 bases agree with TRBD1. V lost 8 bases to trimming and J lost 1 base; unmatched junction nucleotides: 7. Germline CDR1 reads SGHTA; CDR2 reads FQGNSA. The CDR3 totals 14 residues.

This clonotype was found many times. The chain uses TRBV9 and TRBJ1-1, with TRBD1 as a possible D gene (6 bases). V lost 5 bases, J lost 2 bases, and 10 bases lay in between. CDR1 and CDR2 from the germline V gene are SGDLS and YYNGEE. There are 13 residues in the CDR3. The CDR3 DNA reads as TGTGCCAGCAGTGTACAGGGTAACACTGAAGCTTTCTTT. As protein: CASSVQGNTEAFF. The complete variable domain, with remaining parts taken from reference TRBV9 and TRBJ1-1, reads DSGVTQTPKHLITATGQRVTLRCSPRSGDLSVYWYQQSLDQGLQFLIQYYNGEERAKGNILERFSAQQFPDLHSELNLSSLELGDSALYFCASSVQGNTEAFFGQGTRLTVV.

This clonotype was found a few times. The rearrangement links TRBV6-2 or TRBV6-3 to TRBJ2-3; 9 bases fit TRBD1. V shed 8 bases, J shed 3 bases, and the junction held 15 bases outside the gene matches. The CDR3 is 17 residues long. The germline V gene encodes CDR1 MNHEY and CDR2 SVGEGT. The CDR3 sequence: CASPPDRGLKMTDTQYF. DNA of the CDR3: TGTGCCAGCCCTCCGGACAGGGGCCTGAAAATGACAGATACGCAGTATTTT.

V usage is TRBV6-2 or TRBV6-3 and J usage is TRBJ2-7; possibly TRBD1 for D (6 bases). Germline assignment: CDR1 MNHEY and CDR2 SVGEGT. The CDR3 has 15 residues. Trimming shortened V by 6 bases and J by 0 bases, and 15 bases separated the two germline ends. The CDR3 reads CASRNRAPGSYEQYV. Here the CDR3 DNA reads TGTGCCAGCAGGAACAGGGCCCCGGGCTCCTACGAGCAGTACGTC.

This clonotype was seen at least ten times. The chain couples TRBV27 to TRBJ1-6; maybe TRBD1 (5 bases). Germline values: CDR1 MNHEY, CDR2 SMNVEV (reference sequence). This CDR3 is 15 amino acids long. Trimming took 2 bases from V and 7 from J, leaving 12 bases between them. The CDR3 coding sequence is TGTGCCAGCAGTTTAATCGGGACGGGAAATTCACCCCTCCACTTT. It encodes CASSLIGTGNSPLHF.

The V call is TRBV12-3 or TRBV12-4, the J call TRBJ2-1, with unresolved D. V was clipped by 2 bases and J by 0 bases, with 11 bases between them. The CDR3 contains 16 residues. The CDR3 here is CASSLSRSSSYNEQFF. The CDR3 DNA follows: TGTGCCAGCAGTTTATCCAGGTCGAGCTCCTACAATGAGCAGTTCTTC.

Ten or more counts support this clonotype. The rearrangement joins TRBV4-3 to TRBJ2-2, with 7 bases identical to TRBD2. The CDR3 has 16 residues. Germline V gene lookup returns CDR1 LGHNA and CDR2 YSLEER. V was clipped by 0 bases and J by 6 bases; unmatched bases: 7. CDR3 sequence (DNA): TGCGCCAGCAGCCAAGATCCCGGACTAGAGGCCGGGGAGCTGTTTTTT. Its protein product is CASSQDPGLEAGELFF.

This clonotype was detected a few times. The gene calls are TRBV27 and TRBJ2-7; D uncertain. Germline CDR1 is MNHEY and CDR2 is SMNVEV (reference sequence). V lost 1 base and J lost 10, with 11 bases in between. The CDR3 is 12 amino acids. CDR3 in amino acids: CASSLYGMPQYF. Written as DNA, the CDR3 is TGTGCCAGCAGTTTATACGGCATGCCACAGTACTTC.

The CDR3 DNA sequence: TGCAGCGTTGGGCCCTCCGGAGTTCAAGAGACCCAGTACTTC. Protein product: CSVGPSGVQETQYF. The chain combines TRBV29-1 with TRBJ2-5; D is unresolved. CDR3 size: 14 residues. The V gene lost 4 bases and the J gene lost 2 bases, with 14 bases spanning the gap. CDR1 is SQVTM and CDR2 is ANQGSEA in the germline V gene.